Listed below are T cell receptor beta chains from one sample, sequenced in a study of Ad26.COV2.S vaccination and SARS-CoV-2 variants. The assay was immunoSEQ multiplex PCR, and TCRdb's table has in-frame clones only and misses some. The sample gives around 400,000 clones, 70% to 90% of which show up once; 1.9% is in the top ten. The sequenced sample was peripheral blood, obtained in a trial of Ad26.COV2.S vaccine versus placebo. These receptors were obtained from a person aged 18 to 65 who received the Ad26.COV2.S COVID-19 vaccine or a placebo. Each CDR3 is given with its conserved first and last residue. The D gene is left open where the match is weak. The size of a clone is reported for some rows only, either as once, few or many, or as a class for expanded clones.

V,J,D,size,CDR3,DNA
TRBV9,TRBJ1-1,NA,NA,CASSPGRGQNTEAFF,TGTGCCAGCAGCCCCGGCAGGGGTCAGAACACTGAAGCTTTCTTT
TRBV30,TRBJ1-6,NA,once,CAWKGTNNSPLHF,TGTGCCTGGAAGGGGACGAATAATTCACCCCTCCACTTT
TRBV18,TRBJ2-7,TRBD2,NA,CASSPSGGAYEQYF,TGTGCCAGCTCACCCAGCGGGGGGGCCTACGAGCAGTACTTC
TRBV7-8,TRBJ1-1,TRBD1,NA,CASRLQGASPASEAFF,TGTGCCAGCAGACTACAGGGGGCTTCTCCCGCCTCGGAAGCTTTCTTT
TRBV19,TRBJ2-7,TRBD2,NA,CASRRSLAGSSYEQYF,TGTGCCAGTAGAAGGAGTCTAGCGGGGAGCTCCTACGAGCAGTACTTC
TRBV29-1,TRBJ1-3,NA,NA,CSVKWAGAYSGNTIYF,TGCAGCGTTAAGTGGGCAGGGGCCTACTCTGGAAACACCATATATTTT
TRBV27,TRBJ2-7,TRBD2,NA,CASSFSTSGSGGEQYF,TGTGCCAGCAGTTTTTCGACTAGCGGGAGTGGAGGTGAGCAGTACTTC
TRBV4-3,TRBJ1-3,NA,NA,CASSQEVGSGNTIYF,TGCGCCAGCAGCCAAGAAGTCGGTTCCGGAAACACCATATATTTT
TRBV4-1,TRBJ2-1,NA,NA,CASSDTPGAAYNEQFF,TGCGCCAGCAGCGACACCCCGGGGGCGGCCTACAATGAGCAGTTCTTC
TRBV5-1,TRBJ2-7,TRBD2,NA,CASSLSASGRASYEQYF,TGCGCCAGCAGCTTGTCAGCTAGCGGGAGGGCCTCCTACGAGCAGTACTTC
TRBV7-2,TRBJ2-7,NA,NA,CASSLQGFGEQYF,TGTGCCAGCAGCTTACAGGGGTTTGGGGAGCAGTACTTC
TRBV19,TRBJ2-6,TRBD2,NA,CASSATALGLAGVTGANVLTF,TGTGCCAGTAGTGCAACGGCCCTCGGACTAGCGGGAGTAACCGGGGCCAACGTCCTGACTTTC
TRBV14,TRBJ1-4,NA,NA,CASSQLGAGANEKLFF,TGTGCCAGCAGCCAATTGGGGGCCGGGGCTAATGAAAAACTGTTTTTT
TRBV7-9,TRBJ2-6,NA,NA,CASSFFSGANVLTF,TGTGCCAGCAGCTTTTTCTCTGGGGCCAACGTCCTGACTTTC
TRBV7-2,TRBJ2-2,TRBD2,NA,CASSLVPSGSSGELFF,TGTGCCAGCAGCTTAGTTCCTAGCGGGAGTTCCGGGGAGCTGTTTTTT
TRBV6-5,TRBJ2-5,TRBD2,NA,CASSPTPGEGETQYF,TGTGCCAGCAGCCCCACTCCGGGGGAGGGGGAGACCCAGTACTTC
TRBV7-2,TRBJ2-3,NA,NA,CASSLFGGNTDTQYF,TGTGCCAGCAGCTTATTCGGCGGGAACACAGATACGCAGTATTTT
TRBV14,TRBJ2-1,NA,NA,CASSQVGRIASKGGEQFF,TGTGCCAGCAGCCAAGTAGGAAGGATAGCTAGCAAAGGGGGAGAGCAGTTCTTC
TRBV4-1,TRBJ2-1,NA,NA,CASSQNYPYNEQFF,TGCGCCAGCAGCCAAAACTATCCCTACAATGAGCAGTTCTTC
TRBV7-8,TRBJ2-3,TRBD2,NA,CASSLALAGAGTDTQYF,TGTGCCAGCAGCTTAGCCTTAGCGGGAGCCGGCACAGATACGCAGTATTTT
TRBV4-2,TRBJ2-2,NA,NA,CASGVGLNTGELFF,TGTGCCTCGGGGGTAGGGCTGAACACCGGGGAGCTGTTTTTT
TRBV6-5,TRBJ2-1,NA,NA,CASSIPTGEQFF,TGTGCCAGCAGCATACCAACGGGTGAGCAGTTCTTC